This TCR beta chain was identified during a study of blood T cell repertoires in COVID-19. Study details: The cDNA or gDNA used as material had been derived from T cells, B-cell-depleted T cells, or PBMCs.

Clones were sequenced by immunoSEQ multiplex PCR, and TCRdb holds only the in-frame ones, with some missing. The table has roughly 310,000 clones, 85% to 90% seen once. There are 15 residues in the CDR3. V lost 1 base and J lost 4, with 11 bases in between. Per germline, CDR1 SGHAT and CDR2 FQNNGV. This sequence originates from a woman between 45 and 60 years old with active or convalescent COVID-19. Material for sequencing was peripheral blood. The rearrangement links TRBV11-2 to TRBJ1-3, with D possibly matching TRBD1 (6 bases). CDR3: CASSLVGGKGNTIYF. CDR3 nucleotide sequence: TGTGCCAGCAGCTTAGTAGGGGGTAAAGGAAACACCATATATTTT.